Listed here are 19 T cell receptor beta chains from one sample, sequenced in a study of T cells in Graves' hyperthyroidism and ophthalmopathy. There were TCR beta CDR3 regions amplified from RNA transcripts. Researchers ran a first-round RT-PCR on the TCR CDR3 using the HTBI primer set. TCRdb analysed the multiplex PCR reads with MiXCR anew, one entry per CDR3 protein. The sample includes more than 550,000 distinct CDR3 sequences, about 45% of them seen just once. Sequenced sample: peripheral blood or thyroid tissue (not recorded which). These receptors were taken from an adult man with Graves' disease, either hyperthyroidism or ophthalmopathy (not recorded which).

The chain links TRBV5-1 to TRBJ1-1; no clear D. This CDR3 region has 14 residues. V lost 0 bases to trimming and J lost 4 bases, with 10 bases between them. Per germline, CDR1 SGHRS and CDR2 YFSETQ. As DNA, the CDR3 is TGCGCCAGCAGCTTGGCCGAACGATTCACTGAAGCTTTCTTT. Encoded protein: CASSLAERFTEAFF.

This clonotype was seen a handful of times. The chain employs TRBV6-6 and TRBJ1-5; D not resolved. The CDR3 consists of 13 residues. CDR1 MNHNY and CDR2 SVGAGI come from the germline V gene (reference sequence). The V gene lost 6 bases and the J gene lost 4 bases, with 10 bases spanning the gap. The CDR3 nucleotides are TGTGCCAGCAGCCGGCCCCCGAATCAGCCCCAGCATTTT. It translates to CASSRPPNQPQHF.

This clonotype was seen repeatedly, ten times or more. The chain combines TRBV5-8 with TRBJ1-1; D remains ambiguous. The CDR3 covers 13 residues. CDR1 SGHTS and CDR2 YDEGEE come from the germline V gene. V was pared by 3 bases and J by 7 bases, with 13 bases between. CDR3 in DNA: TGTGCCAGCAGCTCCCGAAACGGCAATGAAGCTTTCTTT. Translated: CASSSRNGNEAFF.

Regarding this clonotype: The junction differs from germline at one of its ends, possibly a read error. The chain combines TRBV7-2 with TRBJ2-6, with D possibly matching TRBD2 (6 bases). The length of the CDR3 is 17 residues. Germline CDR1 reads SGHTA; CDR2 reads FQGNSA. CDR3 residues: CASSQPWGDAGANVLTF. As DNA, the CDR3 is TGCGCCAGCAGCCAACCCTGGGGGGATGCTGGGGCCAACGTCCTGACTTTC.

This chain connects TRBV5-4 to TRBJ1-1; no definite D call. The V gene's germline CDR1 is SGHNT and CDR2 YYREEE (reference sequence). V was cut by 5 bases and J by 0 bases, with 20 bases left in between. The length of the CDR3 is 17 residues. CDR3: CASSHPLGKDMNTEAFF. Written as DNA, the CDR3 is TGTGCCAGCAGTCATCCCCTTGGGAAAGACATGAACACTGAAGCTTTCTTT.

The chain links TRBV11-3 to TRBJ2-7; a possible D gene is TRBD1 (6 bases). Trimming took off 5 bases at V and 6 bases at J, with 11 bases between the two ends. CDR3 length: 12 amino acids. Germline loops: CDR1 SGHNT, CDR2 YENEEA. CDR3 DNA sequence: TGTGCCAGCAGCCAAGACAGGAGCGAGCAGTACTTC. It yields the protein CASSQDRSEQYF. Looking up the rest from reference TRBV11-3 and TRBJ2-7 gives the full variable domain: EAGVVQSPRYKIIEKKQPVAFWCNPISGHNTLYWYLQNLGQGPELLIRYENEEAVDDSQLPKDRFSAERLKGVDSTLKIQPAELGDSAVYLCASSQDRSEQYFGPGTRLTVT.

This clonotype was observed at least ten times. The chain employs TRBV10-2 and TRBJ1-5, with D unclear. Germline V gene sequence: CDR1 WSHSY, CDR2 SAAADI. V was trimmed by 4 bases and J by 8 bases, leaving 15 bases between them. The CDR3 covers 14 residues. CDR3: CASSGGARQEPQHF. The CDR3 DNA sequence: TGCGCCAGCAGTGGTGGAGCACGACAAGAGCCCCAGCATTTT.

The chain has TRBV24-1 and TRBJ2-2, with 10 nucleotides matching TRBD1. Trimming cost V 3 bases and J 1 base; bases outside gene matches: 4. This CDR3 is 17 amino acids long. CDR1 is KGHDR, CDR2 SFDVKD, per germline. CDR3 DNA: TGTGCCACCAGTGATCCCGGACAGGGGGTGAACACCGGGGAGCTGTTTTTT. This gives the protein CATSDPGQGVNTGELFF.

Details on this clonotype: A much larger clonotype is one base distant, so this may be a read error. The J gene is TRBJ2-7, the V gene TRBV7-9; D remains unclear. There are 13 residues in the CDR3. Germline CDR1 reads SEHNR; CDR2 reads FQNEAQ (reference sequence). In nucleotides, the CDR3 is TGTGCCAGCAGCGCGAACCGAGTGTACGGGCAGTACTTC. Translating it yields CASSANRVYGQYF.

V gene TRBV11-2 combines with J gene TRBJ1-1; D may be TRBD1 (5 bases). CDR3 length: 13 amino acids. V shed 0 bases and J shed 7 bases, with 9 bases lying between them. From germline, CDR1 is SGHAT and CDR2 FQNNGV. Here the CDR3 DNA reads TGTGCCAGCAGCTTAGAGGTCAGGGTTGAAGCTTTCTTT. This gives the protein CASSLEVRVEAFF. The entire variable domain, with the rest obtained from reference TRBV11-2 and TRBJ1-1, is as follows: EAGVAQSPRYKIIEKRQSVAFWCNPISGHATLYWYQQILGQGPKLLIQFQNNGVVDDSQLPKDRFSAERLKGVDSTLKIQPAKLEDSAVYLCASSLEVRVEAFFGQGTRLTVV.

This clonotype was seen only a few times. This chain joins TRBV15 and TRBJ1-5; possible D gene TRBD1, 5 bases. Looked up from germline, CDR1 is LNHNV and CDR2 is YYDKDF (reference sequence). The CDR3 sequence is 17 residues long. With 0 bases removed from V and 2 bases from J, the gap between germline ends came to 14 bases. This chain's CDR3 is CATSRDYQGGGNQPQHF. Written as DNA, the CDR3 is TGTGCCACCAGCAGAGATTATCAGGGAGGGGGCAATCAGCCCCAGCATTTT.

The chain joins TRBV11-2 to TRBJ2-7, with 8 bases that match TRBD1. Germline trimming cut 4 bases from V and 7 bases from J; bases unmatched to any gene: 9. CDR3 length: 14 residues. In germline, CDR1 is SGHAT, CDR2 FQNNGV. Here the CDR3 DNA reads TGTGCCAGCAGCTGGAGACAGGGGACACGGGAGCAGTACTTC. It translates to CASSWRQGTREQYF.

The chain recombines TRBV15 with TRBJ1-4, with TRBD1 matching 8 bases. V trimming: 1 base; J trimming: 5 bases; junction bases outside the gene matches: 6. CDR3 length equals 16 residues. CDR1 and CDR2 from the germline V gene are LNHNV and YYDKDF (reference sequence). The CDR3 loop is CATSRGRTGKNEKLFF. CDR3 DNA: TGTGCCACCAGCAGAGGCAGGACAGGGAAGAATGAAAAACTGTTTTTT.

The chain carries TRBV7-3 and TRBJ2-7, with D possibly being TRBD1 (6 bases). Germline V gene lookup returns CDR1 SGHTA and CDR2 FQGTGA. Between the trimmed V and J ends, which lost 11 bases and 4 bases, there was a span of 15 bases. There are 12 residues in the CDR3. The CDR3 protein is CAWSRGQYEQYF. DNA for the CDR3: TGTGCCTGGAGTCGGGGACAATACGAGCAGTACTTC.

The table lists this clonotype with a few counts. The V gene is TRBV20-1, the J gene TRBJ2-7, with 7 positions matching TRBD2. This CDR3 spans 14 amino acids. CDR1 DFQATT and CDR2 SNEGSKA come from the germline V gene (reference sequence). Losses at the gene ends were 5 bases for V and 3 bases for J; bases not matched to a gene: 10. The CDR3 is CSAVGGGDVYEQYF. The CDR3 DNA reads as TGCAGTGCTGTGGGGGGGGGGGATGTCTACGAGCAGTACTTC.

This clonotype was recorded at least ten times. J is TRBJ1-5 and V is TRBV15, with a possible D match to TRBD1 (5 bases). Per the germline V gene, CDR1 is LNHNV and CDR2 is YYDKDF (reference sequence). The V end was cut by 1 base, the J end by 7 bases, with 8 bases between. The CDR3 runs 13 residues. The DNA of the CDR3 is TGTGCCACCAGCAGAGGGGGGGTCCAGCCCCAGCATTTT. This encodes CATSRGGVQPQHF.

The CDR3 nucleotides read TGTGCCAGCAGCCAATTAGGTAGCAATCAGCCCCAGCATTTT. Translating gives CASSQLGSNQPQHF. This rearrangement joins TRBV7-9 to TRBJ1-5; unclear D gene. The CDR3 consists of 14 residues. The V end was cut by 5 bases, the J end by 0 bases, with 8 bases between. CDR1 and CDR2 (germline): SEHNR, FQNEAQ (reference sequence).

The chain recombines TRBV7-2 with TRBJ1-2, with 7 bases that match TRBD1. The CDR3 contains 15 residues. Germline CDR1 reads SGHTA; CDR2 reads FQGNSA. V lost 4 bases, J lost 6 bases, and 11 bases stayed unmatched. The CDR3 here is CASSSIMDRMNGYTF. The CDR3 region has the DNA TGTGCCAGCAGCTCAATCATGGACAGGATGAATGGCTACACCTTC.

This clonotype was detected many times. CDR3 region: CASSPDTEQYF. The CDR3 nucleotides are TGTGCCAGCAGCCCCGACACCGAGCAGTACTTC. This rearrangement joins TRBV7-9 to TRBJ2-7; the D is unclear. The CDR3 has 11 residues. Germline loops: CDR1 SEHNR, CDR2 FQNEAQ (reference sequence). V shed 5 bases and J shed 6 bases, with 8 bases lying between them.